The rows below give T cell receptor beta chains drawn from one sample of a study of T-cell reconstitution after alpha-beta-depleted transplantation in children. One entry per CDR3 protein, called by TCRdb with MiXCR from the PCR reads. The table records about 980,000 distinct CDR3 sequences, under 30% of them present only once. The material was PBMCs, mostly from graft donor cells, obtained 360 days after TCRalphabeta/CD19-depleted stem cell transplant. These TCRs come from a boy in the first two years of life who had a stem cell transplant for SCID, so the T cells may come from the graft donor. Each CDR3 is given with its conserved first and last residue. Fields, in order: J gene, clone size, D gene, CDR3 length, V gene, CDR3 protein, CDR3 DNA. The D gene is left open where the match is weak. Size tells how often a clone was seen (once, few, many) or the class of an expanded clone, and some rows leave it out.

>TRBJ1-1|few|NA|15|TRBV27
CASSLFPGPLAEAFF
TGTGCCAGCAGTTTATTCCCCGGCCCACTGGCTGAAGCTTTCTTT
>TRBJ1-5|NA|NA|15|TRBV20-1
CSARDGGIGNQPQHF
TGCAGTGCTAGAGATGGGGGGATCGGCAATCAGCCCCAGCATTTT
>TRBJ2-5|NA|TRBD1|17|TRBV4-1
CASSRRFQGASQETQYF
TGCGCCAGCAGCCGCCGCTTCCAGGGGGCTTCCCAAGAGACCCAGTACTTC
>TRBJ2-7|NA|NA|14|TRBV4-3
CASSLRFGEGEQYF
TGCGCCAGCAGTCTCAGGTTTGGGGAAGGCGAGCAGTACTTC
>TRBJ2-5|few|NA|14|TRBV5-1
CASSLEQVGETQYF
TGCGCCAGCAGCTTGGAACAGGTGGGGGAGACCCAGTACTTC
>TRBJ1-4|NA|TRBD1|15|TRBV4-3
CASSPQGTGDEKLFF
TGCGCCAGCAGCCCCCAAGGGACAGGGGATGAAAAACTGTTTTTT
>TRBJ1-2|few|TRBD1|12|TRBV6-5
CASRTGADGYTF
TGTGCCAGCAGGACAGGGGCGGACGGCTACACCTTC
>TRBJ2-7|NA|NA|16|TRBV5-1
CASSLRVELVSYEQYF
TGCGCCAGCAGCTTGCGGGTAGAACTAGTTTCCTACGAGCAGTACTTC
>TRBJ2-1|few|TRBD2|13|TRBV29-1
CSGAGGSYNEQFF
TGCAGCGGTGCGGGGGGATCCTACAATGAGCAGTTCTTC
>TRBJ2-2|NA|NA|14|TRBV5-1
CASSLSLFTGELFF
TGCGCCAGCAGCTTGTCACTTTTCACCGGGGAGCTGTTTTTT
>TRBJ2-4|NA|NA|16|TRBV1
CTSSQPGTGGQNIQYF
TGCACCAGCAGCCAGCCCGGGACAGGGGGCCAAAACATTCAGTACTTC
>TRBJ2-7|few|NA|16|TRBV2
CASSSVRGLGVNEQYF
TGTGCCAGCAGTTCCGTTAGGGGTCTGGGTGTCAACGAGCAGTACTTC
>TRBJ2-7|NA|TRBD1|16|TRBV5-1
CASSSKGTGLSYEQYF
TGCGCCAGCAGCTCAAAAGGGACAGGTCTATCCTACGAGCAGTACTTC
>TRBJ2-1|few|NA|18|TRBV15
CATSRDLNDPARFNEQFF
TGTGCCACCAGCAGAGACCTAAACGACCCGGCCCGGTTCAATGAGCAGTTCTTC
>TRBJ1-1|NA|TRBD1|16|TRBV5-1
CASSLYQGARNTEAFF
TGCGCCAGCAGCTTGTACCAGGGGGCGAGAAACACTGAAGCTTTCTTT
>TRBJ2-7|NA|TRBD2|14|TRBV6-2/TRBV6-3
CASSTPSGSYEQYF
TGTGCCAGCAGTACCCCTAGCGGCTCCTACGAGCAGTACTTC
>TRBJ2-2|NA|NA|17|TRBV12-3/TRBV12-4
CASRRTGKGYNTGELFF
TGTGCCAGCAGGCGTACAGGGAAGGGATACAACACCGGGGAGCTGTTTTTT
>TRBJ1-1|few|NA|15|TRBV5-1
CASFNAPRGGTEAFF
TGCGCCAGCTTTAACGCCCCCAGGGGAGGCACTGAAGCTTTCTTT
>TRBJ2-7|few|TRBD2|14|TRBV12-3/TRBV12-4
CASSFREGGYEQYF
TGTGCCAGCAGTTTTCGGGAGGGGGGCTACGAGCAGTACTTC
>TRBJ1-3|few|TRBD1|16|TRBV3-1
CASSQGRGLSGNTIYF
TGTGCCAGCAGCCAAGGCAGGGGGCTCTCTGGAAACACCATATATTTT
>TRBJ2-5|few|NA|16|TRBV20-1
CSASSSGDLYQETQYF
TGCAGTGCTAGCTCCTCAGGGGACTTGTACCAAGAGACCCAGTACTTC
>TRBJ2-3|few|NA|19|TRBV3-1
CASSRVGPGWGGLADTQYF
TGTGCCAGCAGCCGAGTCGGTCCCGGGTGGGGGGGCTTAGCAGATACGCAGTATTTT
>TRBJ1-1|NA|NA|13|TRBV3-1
CASRYRENTEAFF
TGTGCCAGCAGGTACAGGGAGAACACTGAAGCTTTCTTT